The next 30 T cell receptor beta chains were all read from a single sample in a study of OX40 agonist ivuxolimab in advanced cancers. TCRdb keeps only in-frame clones here, not all; method: immunoSEQ multiplex PCR. The table has 91,000 or so clones, about nine tenths seen once. Specimen: CD4+ or CD8+ T cells sorted from blood, collected in a trial of the OX40 agonist ivuxolimab. These receptors originate from an adult with an advanced solid tumor such as melanoma, head and neck, liver or kidney cancer.

This clone was detected a few times. The V call is TRBV4-2, the J call TRBJ1-5; TRBD1 is a possible D gene (5 bases). There are 15 residues in the CDR3. Trimming took 3 bases from V and 2 from J, leaving 11 bases between them. Germline V lookup: CDR1 LGHNA, CDR2 YNFKEQ. CDR3 sequence: CASSQGGGGNQPQHF. Written as DNA, the CDR3 is TGTGCCAGCAGCCAGGGGGGAGGGGGCAATCAGCCCCAGCATTTT.

This clone showed up just a few times. The rearrangement links TRBV5-4 to TRBJ1-2; D unclear. Germline loops: CDR1 SGHNT, CDR2 YYREEE (reference sequence). V was clipped by 4 bases and J by 4 bases, with 8 bases between them. CDR3 length: 12 residues. This CDR3 is CASSPDGYGYTF. CDR3 coding DNA: TGTGCCAGCAGCCCGGACGGCTATGGCTACACCTTC.

This clone was counted a single time. This rearrangement joins TRBV30 to TRBJ2-3, with TRBD1 as a possible D gene (7 bases). The germline CDR1 and CDR2 sequences are GTSNPN and SVGIG (reference sequence). This CDR3 contains 14 residues. V dropped 0 bases and J dropped 4 bases, with 11 bases sitting between them. The CDR3 spells CAWSVGGTADTQYF. The CDR3 DNA reads TGTGCCTGGAGTGTAGGCGGGACAGCAGATACGCAGTATTTT.

The chain employs TRBV7-8 and TRBJ1-1; D possibly corresponds to TRBD1 (5 bases). Trimming pared 2 bases from V and 3 bases from J, leaving 7 bases between. CDR3 length equals 13 residues. The germline V gene has CDR1 SGHVS and CDR2 FQNEAQ. This CDR3 reads CASSLQGDTEAFF. The CDR3 nucleotides are TGTGCCAGCAGCTTACAAGGGGACACTGAAGCTTTCTTT. Based on the CDR3 plus reference TRBV7-8 and TRBJ1-1, the full variable domain is GAGVSQSPRYKVAKRGQDVALRCDPISGHVSLFWYQQALGQGPEFLTYFQNEAQLDKSGLPSDRFFAERPEGSVSTLKIQRTQQEDSAVYLCASSLQGDTEAFFGQGTRLTVV.

The J gene is TRBJ1-2, the V gene TRBV2; TRBD1 matches 9 bases. CDR3 length: 15 amino acids. V lost 7 bases and J lost 3; bases outside the gene matches: 9. Germline CDR1 and CDR2: SNHLY and FYNNEI. CDR3: CASTETGGNDYGYTF. The CDR3 DNA reads as TGTGCCAGCACCGAAACAGGGGGCAACGACTATGGCTACACCTTC. Drawing the rest from reference TRBV2 and TRBJ1-2, the complete variable domain is EPEVTQTPSHQVTQMGQEVILRCVPISNHLYFYWYRQILGQKVEFLVSFYNNEISEKSEIFDDQFSVERPDGSNFTLKIRSTKLEDSAMYFCASTETGGNDYGYTFGSGTRLTVV.

This chain connects TRBV29-1 to TRBJ1-2, with a possible D match to TRBD1 (6 bases). With 2 bases removed from V and 6 bases from J, the gap between germline ends came to 10 bases. Germline assignment: CDR1 SQVTM and CDR2 ANQGSEA. The CDR3 has 12 residues. In nucleotides, the CDR3 is TGCAGCGTTGAAACCTCAGGGGATGGCTACACCTTC. It encodes CSVETSGDGYTF.

V and J are TRBV19 and TRBJ1-2; D gene unclear. V was trimmed by 3 bases and J by 5 bases, leaving 19 bases between them. This CDR3 region has 16 residues. CDR1 and CDR2 (germline): LNHDA, SQIVND (reference sequence). CDR3 nucleotide sequence: TGTGCCAGTAGTATTGTGGCTTTGCAGGAGGTATATGGCTACACCTTC. Protein: CASSIVALQEVYGYTF.

This chain links TRBV4-2 with TRBJ1-2, with 9 bases lining up with TRBD1. V gave up 0 bases and J gave up 7 bases; unmatched junction bases: 3. Germline values: CDR1 LGHNA, CDR2 YNFKEQ. The CDR3 covers 14 residues. The CDR3 DNA sequence: TGTGCCAGCAGCCAAGATCGACAGGGGGTTGGCTACACCTTC. Translated: CASSQDRQGVGYTF.

The chain employs TRBV19 and TRBJ2-7; 9 nucleotides line up with TRBD1. This CDR3 is built from 14 residues. V lost 4 bases, J lost 4 bases, and 5 bases stayed unmatched. Germline CDR1 and CDR2: LNHDA and SQIVND (reference sequence). This chain's CDR3 is CASSTTGGAYEQYF. The CDR3 DNA is TGTGCCAGTAGTACCACAGGGGGCGCGTACGAGCAGTACTTC.

The gene calls are TRBV11-3 and TRBJ2-3; TRBD2 is a possible D gene (5 bases). Germline values: CDR1 SGHNT, CDR2 YENEEA. This CDR3 contains 15 residues. V lost 4 bases, J lost 0 bases, and 11 bases lay in between. The chain's CDR3 is CASSSAGGSTDTQYF. As DNA, the CDR3 is TGTGCCAGCAGCTCCGCTGGCGGGAGCACAGATACGCAGTATTTT.

The V gene is TRBV30, the J gene TRBJ2-2; D is possibly TRBD2 (6 bases). Germline V gene sequence: CDR1 GTSNPN, CDR2 SVGIG (reference sequence). The V and J ends lost 5 bases and 4 bases respectively, with 14 bases between them. The CDR3 extends over 14 amino acids. The CDR3 here is CAWLTRRGTGELFF. DNA for the CDR3: TGTGCCTGGCTGACTAGACGCGGCACCGGGGAGCTGTTTTTT.

The chain couples TRBV4-2 to TRBJ1-6; perhaps TRBD1 as D (5 bases). This CDR3 is 17 amino acids long. Germline V gene data show CDR1 as LGHNA and CDR2 as YNFKEQ. V dropped 3 bases and J dropped 7 bases, with 19 bases sitting between them. In nucleotides, the CDR3 is TGTGCCAGCAGCCAGACTCGGGGCCTTACGAGCAATTCACCCCTCCACTTT. Protein: CASSQTRGLTSNSPLHF.

This clone was detected only once. The chain recombines TRBV5-4 with TRBJ2-5, with D perhaps TRBD2 (6 bases). CDR1 is SGHNT, CDR2 YYREEE, per germline (reference sequence). The V end was cut by 0 bases, the J end by 4 bases, with 7 bases between. This CDR3 spans 13 amino acids. The CDR3 DNA is TGTGCCAGCAGCTTGGTGGGGGGAGAGACCCAGTACTTC. This encodes CASSLVGGETQYF.

The V call is TRBV5-8, the J call TRBJ1-4; D ambiguous. The CDR3 is made up of 15 amino acids. CDR1 is SGHTS, CDR2 YDEGEE, per germline. Trimming removed 0 bases from V and 0 bases from J, with 6 bases in between. CDR3 bases: TGTGCCAGCAGCTTGGGGGGTGCAACTAATGAAAAACTGTTTTTT. Translating it yields CASSLGGATNEKLFF.

The CDR3 DNA sequence: TGCGCCAGCAGCTTGGTATCCACCGGGACTAGCGGGAGTGCCGGGGAGCTGTTTTTT. As protein: CASSLVSTGTSGSAGELFF. V usage is TRBV5-1 and J usage is TRBJ2-2, with 14 bases aligning to TRBD2. The CDR3 length is 19 residues. Germline values: CDR1 SGHRS, CDR2 YFSETQ. Unmatched junction bases numbered 10, after V lost 0 bases and J lost 6 bases. Complete variable domain (other parts from reference TRBV5-1 and TRBJ2-2): KAGVTQTPRYLIKTRGQQVTLSCSPISGHRSVSWYQQTPGQGLQFLFEYFSETQRNKGNFPGRFSGRQFSNSRSEMNVSTLELGDSALYLCASSLVSTGTSGSAGELFFGEGSRLTVL.

This chain joins TRBV7-2 and TRBJ2-1; D unresolved. There are 16 residues in the CDR3. V lost 2 bases, J lost 8 bases, and 19 bases lay in between. The germline V gene has CDR1 SGHTA and CDR2 FQGNSA. Here the CDR3 DNA reads TGTGCCAGCAGCTTATCTGCTGCCATAATCGGTTATGAGCAGTTCTTC. It is translated as CASSLSAAIIGYEQFF.

This rearrangement joins TRBV27 to TRBJ2-3; TRBD2 agrees at 11 bases. Germline trimming cut 8 bases from V and 2 bases from J; bases unmatched to any gene: 9. Germline assignment: CDR1 MNHEY and CDR2 SMNVEV (reference sequence). The CDR3 extends over 16 amino acids. DNA of the CDR3: TGTGCCAGCGGAAGGGGACTAGCGGACCTCACAGATACGCAGTATTTT. This codes for CASGRGLADLTDTQYF.

With respect to this clone: At one end, the junction sequence differs from germline, possibly due to a read error. The V call is TRBV2, the J call TRBJ2-1, with 7 positions matching TRBD2. CDR1 and CDR2 from the germline V gene are SNHLY and FYNNEI. This CDR3 comprises 13 residues. The CDR3 region is CASRAPGGNGQFF. In DNA, the CDR3 is TGTGCCAGCAGGGCTCCCGGGGGGAATGGGCAGTTCTTC.

Remarks on this clone: A junction end diverges from the germline sequence, so it may reflect a read error. The gene calls are TRBV7-7 and TRBJ2-7; the match to TRBD1 covers 10 bases. Germline CDR1 reads SSHAT; CDR2 reads FNYEAQ (reference sequence). This CDR3 has 14 residues. The CDR3 sequence is CASSLGGTGAEQYF. DNA of the CDR3: TGTGCTAGCAGCTTAGGGGGGACAGGGGCCGAGCAGTACTTC.

This sequence joins TRBV6-1 and TRBJ2-1; 9 nucleotides match TRBD2. The junction had 4 bases not matched to a gene; V was cut back by 10 bases and J by 0 bases. Germline V gene data show CDR1 as MNHNS and CDR2 as SASEGT. The CDR3 sequence is 14 residues long. CDR3 loop: CATTSGNSYNEQFF. The DNA of the CDR3 is TGTGCCACGACTAGCGGAAACTCCTACAATGAGCAGTTCTTC.

J is TRBJ2-1 and V is TRBV2; D not certain. This CDR3 comprises 14 residues. V dropped 4 bases and J dropped 5 bases, with 12 bases sitting between them. The germline gives CDR1 SNHLY, CDR2 FYNNEI. The DNA of the CDR3 is TGTGCCAGCAGTGCCTCCGAGACGAACAATGAGCAGTTCTTC. This gives the protein CASSASETNNEQFF.

V usage is TRBV2 and J usage is TRBJ2-7; TRBD1 matches 10 bases. The CDR3 contains 14 residues. CDR1 SNHLY and CDR2 FYNNEI come from the germline V gene. V dropped 7 bases and J dropped 3; count of bases not matched to a gene: 6. The CDR3 DNA reads TGTGCCAGCACTGAGACAGGGGGCATCTACGAGCAGTACTTC. Encoded protein: CASTETGGIYEQYF.

This clone was recorded a few times. The chain combines TRBV7-8 with TRBJ1-2, with TRBD1 as a possible D gene (6 bases). Germline V gene sequence: CDR1 SGHVS, CDR2 FQNEAQ. The CDR3 is 15 amino acids. V lost 1 base to trimming and J lost 3 bases, with 12 bases between them. CDR3: CASSLGTGWDYGYTF. The CDR3, as DNA: TGTGCCAGCAGCTTAGGTACAGGGTGGGACTATGGCTACACCTTC. The full variable domain, with the rest looked up from reference TRBV7-8 and TRBJ1-2, is GAGVSQSPRYKVAKRGQDVALRCDPISGHVSLFWYQQALGQGPEFLTYFQNEAQLDKSGLPSDRFFAERPEGSVSTLKIQRTQQEDSAVYLCASSLGTGWDYGYTFGSGTRLTVV.

The chain has TRBV5-8 and TRBJ1-5; D is unresolved. Germline CDR1 SGHTS, CDR2 YDEGEE. This CDR3 is built from 16 residues. Deletions cut 2 bases from V and 4 bases from J, with 16 bases between. CDR3 in amino acids: CASSLVSGSFNQPQHF. CDR3 nucleotide sequence: TGTGCCAGCAGCTTAGTCTCGGGCAGTTTTAATCAGCCCCAGCATTTT.

This chain uses TRBV11-3 with TRBJ2-4; no clear D gene. V was pared by 2 bases and J by 8 bases, with 4 bases between. This CDR3 region has 11 residues. CDR1 and CDR2 (germline): SGHNT, YENEEA. The DNA for the CDR3 is TGTGCCAGCAGCTTATATGACATTCAGTACTTC. This codes for CASSLYDIQYF.

The chain joins TRBV7-9 to TRBJ2-1, with D possibly matching TRBD2 (5 bases). CDR3 length: 16 amino acids. Trimming pared 0 bases from V and 10 bases from J, leaving 19 bases between. CDR1 is SEHNR and CDR2 is FQNEAQ in the germline V gene (reference sequence). The CDR3 DNA reads TGTGCCAGCAGCTTAGCGTGGGCGGGTTTAACGCGGGAGCAGTTCTTC. This encodes CASSLAWAGLTREQFF.

This clone was seen a single time. The V and J genes are TRBV6-1 and TRBJ1-5, with a weak D call TRBD1 (5 bases). V was pared by 6 bases and J by 6 bases, with 18 bases between. Looked up from germline, CDR1 is MNHNS and CDR2 is SASEGT. The CDR3 covers 15 residues. The CDR3 DNA sequence: TGTGCCAGCAGCCAAAACGGGGCCCAGGGTCAGCCCCAGCATTTT. It is translated as CASSQNGAQGQPQHF.

The V call is TRBV28, the J call TRBJ1-1; no reliable D call. V was cut by 5 bases and J by 8 bases, with 15 bases left in between. There are 13 residues in the CDR3. Germline CDR1 and CDR2: MDHEN and SYDVKM. The CDR3 coding sequence is TGTGCCAGCAGTACCTCCGTTATGTCCGAAGCTTTCTTT. The encoded protein is CASSTSVMSEAFF.

The chain combines TRBV6-9 with TRBJ2-1; 11 bases fit TRBD2. The germline CDR1 and CDR2 sequences are MNHGY and SVAAGI. Trimming took 6 bases from V and 4 from J; bases not matched to a gene: 8. The CDR3 is 16 residues long. The CDR3 DNA reads TGTGCCAGCAGGCAAGGGACTAGCGGCCGATACAATGAGCAGTTCTTC. Translating it yields CASRQGTSGRYNEQFF.

CDR3 DNA sequence: TGCGCCAGCAGCTCGATGGGACAGGATGATGGCTACACCTTC. It translates to CASSSMGQDDGYTF. This chain links TRBV5-1 with TRBJ1-2, with TRBD1 identical over 8 bases. J lost 6 bases, V lost 3 bases, and 7 bases had no gene match. This CDR3 has 14 residues. Germline values: CDR1 SGHRS, CDR2 YFSETQ.